This T cell receptor beta chain was recovered during a study of vaccination and CD4 T cells after COVID-19. About the research overall: Two doses of either BNT162b2 or mRNA-1273 vaccine went to participants. Median time from second vaccine dose to sampling was approximately 74 days (14 to 241).

Treatment reported: approximately nine-day PBMC culture with coronavirus spike peptide pools or control peptides (ViraFEST assay). Prior to the COVID-19 pandemic (2011-2018), the unexposed donor's CD4+ T cells were collected. Scientists ran DNA taken from cultured CD4+ T cells through the Oncomine TCR Beta short-read assay for sequencing. Genomic DNA from cultured CD4+ T cells was extracted. One entry per CDR3 protein, called by TCRdb with MiXCR from the PCR reads. The sample yields approximately 9,600 distinct CDR3 sequences, approximately 44% seen once. The CDR3 runs 14 residues. The V and J ends lost 1 base and 4 bases, in that order; junction bases with no gene match: 3. Germline V gene data show CDR1 as SGHVS and CDR2 as FNYEAQ. This clonotype was seen only a few times. Its antigen is undetermined.

The gene calls are TRBV7-6 and TRBJ2-5, with 7 bases that match TRBD2. The sequencing sample was made of CD4+ T cells from blood, cultured in vitro. This receptor was obtained from a human donor in good health. The CDR3 nucleotides read TGTGCCAGCAGCTTAGTGCGGGGGTTAGAGACCCAGTACTTC. This encodes CASSLVRGLETQYF.